These 14 T cell receptor beta chains were all obtained from the same sample, sequenced in a study of T cell repertoires in cytomegalovirus infection. Via MiXCR, TCRdb re-called the reads, giving one row per CDR3 protein. This table holds around 900,000 distinct CDR3 sequences, about 33% found once. Their target antigens are unknown. The input for sequencing was cultured CD8+ T cells from PBMCs, taken from culture after CMV antigen stimulation. The receptors were gathered from a human donor in good health (CMV status not recorded). Some clones in this sample may be carry-over from other donors' samples.

This clonotype was picked up many times. The rearrangement links TRBV6-1 to TRBJ2-6, with D unresolved. CDR3 length: 13 residues. V was pared by 4 bases and J by 9 bases, with 10 bases between. The germline V gene has CDR1 MNHNS and CDR2 SASEGT. DNA for the CDR3: TGTGCCAGCAGTGGTAAGCTAGTCAACGTCCTGACTTTC. Translation gives CASSGKLVNVLTF.

This clonotype was counted ten times or more. The CDR3, as DNA: TGTGCCAGCAGTTCCCGACAGGACTACTCTGGGGCCAACGTCCTGACTTTC. Protein product: CASSSRQDYSGANVLTF. The V and J genes are TRBV12-3 or TRBV12-4 and TRBJ2-6; TRBD1 or TRBD2 may be the D gene (6 bases each). The V and J ends lost 4 bases and 0 bases respectively, with 13 bases between them. This CDR3 has 17 amino acids.

The chain is built from TRBV6-6 and TRBJ2-1; TRBD2 matches at 13 bases. The CDR3 has 16 residues. Trimming cost V 6 bases and J 8 bases; bases outside gene matches: 10. Germline V CDR1 and CDR2: MNHNY, SVGAGI (reference sequence). The CDR3 loop is CASSLLTSGGAYEQFF. The CDR3 DNA sequence: TGTGCCAGCAGCCTTCTCACTAGCGGGGGGGCCTATGAGCAGTTCTTC.

The J gene is TRBJ2-3, the V gene TRBV2; 9 nucleotides match TRBD2. CDR3 size: 15 residues. CDR1 SNHLY and CDR2 FYNNEI come from the germline V gene. V shed 6 bases and J 4 bases; nucleotides not matched to a gene: 8. CDR3 amino acids: CASSPLAGRSDTQYF. CDR3 DNA: TGTGCCAGCAGCCCTCTAGCGGGACGCTCAGATACGCAGTATTTT.

This clonotype was detected only a few times. The chain links TRBV6-2 or TRBV6-3 to TRBJ2-2; possibly TRBD1 for D (5 bases). CDR3 size: 15 residues. Germline CDR1 MNHEY, CDR2 SVGEGT. The V end was cut by 2 bases, the J end by 6 bases, with 13 bases between. In DNA form, the CDR3 reads TGTGCCAGCAGTTACACCCAGGGTTTTGCCGGGGAGCTGTTTTTT. Protein sequence: CASSYTQGFAGELFF.

On this clonotype: It may be a read error: a sequence one base away is much more abundant. The chain combines TRBV11-1 with TRBJ2-1; D unclear. This CDR3 region has 13 residues. With 9 bases removed from V and 2 bases from J, the gap between germline ends came to 11 bases. CDR1 is SGHAT and CDR2 is FQDESV in the germline V gene (reference sequence). In nucleotides, the CDR3 is TGTGCCAGAAGCCTTTTAGCCTACAATGAGCAGTTCTTC. This sequence encodes CARSLLAYNEQFF.

This clonotype was counted many times. This chain joins TRBV11-1 and TRBJ2-3; tentative D call: TRBD2 (6 bases). Trimming pared 3 bases from V and 0 bases from J, leaving 10 bases between. Looked up from germline, CDR1 is SGHAT and CDR2 is FQDESV (reference sequence). The CDR3 has 15 residues. The CDR3 DNA reads TGTGCCAGCAGCTTGGGGGGATCTAGCACAGATACGCAGTATTTT. It encodes CASSLGGSSTDTQYF.

The V call is TRBV4-1, the J call TRBJ1-2, with TRBD1 matching over 9 bases. CDR1 MGHRA and CDR2 YSYEKL come from the germline V gene. This CDR3 comprises 15 residues. Trimming removed 4 bases from V and 3 bases from J; junction bases left unmatched: 6. As DNA, the CDR3 is TGCGCCAGCAGCCCCCGGGACAGGGCGGACTATGGCTACACCTTC. The encoded protein is CASSPRDRADYGYTF.

V and J are TRBV9 and TRBJ2-1; 9 bases are a match to TRBD2. This CDR3 has 16 amino acids. Germline assignment: CDR1 SGDLS and CDR2 YYNGEE. The V and J ends lost 0 bases and 7 bases, in that order; junction bases with no gene match: 8. CDR3 sequence (DNA): TGTGCCAGCAGCGTAGCCGTAGCGGGGGCGGGGAATGAGCAGTTCTTC. It translates to CASSVAVAGAGNEQFF.

The chain is built from TRBV12-5 and TRBJ2-6; tentative D call: TRBD2 (6 bases). Germline V CDR1 and CDR2: LGHNT, FRNRAP. Trimming shortened V by 4 bases and J by 4 bases, and 14 bases separated the two germline ends. There are 16 residues in the CDR3. CDR3 DNA sequence: TGTGCTAGTGGTTCTCTGGAGGGCTCCGGGGCCAACGTCCTGACTTTC. Translated, it gives CASGSLEGSGANVLTF.

This clonotype was seen repeatedly, ten times or more. The chain combines TRBV24-1 with TRBJ1-3; 11 bases line up with TRBD1. Trimming took 4 bases from V and 2 from J; bases not matched to a gene: 6. Germline CDR1 KGHDR, CDR2 SFDVKD. This CDR3 comprises 17 residues. CDR3 in amino acids: CATSDRTGGKAGNTIYF. Written as DNA, the CDR3 is TGTGCCACCAGTGACCGGACAGGGGGCAAAGCTGGAAACACCATATATTTT.

This clonotype has a handful of counts. CDR3 amino acids: CASKGVDTEAFF. The DNA of the CDR3 is TGTGCCAGCAAGGGAGTTGACACTGAAGCTTTCTTT. The chain employs TRBV28 and TRBJ1-1; D gene unclear. The V end lost 7 bases, the J end lost 3 bases, and 9 bases lay between the germline ends. The germline CDR1 and CDR2 sequences are MDHEN and SYDVKM. The length of the CDR3 is 12 residues.

Only a few counts were recorded for this clonotype. This chain connects TRBV20-1 to TRBJ2-1; tentative D call: TRBD2 (5 bases). Per germline, CDR1 DFQATT and CDR2 SNEGSKA (reference sequence). Trimming cost V 3 bases and J 0 bases, with 12 bases left between them. This CDR3 is built from 15 residues. The CDR3 region has the DNA TGCAGTGCTAGTAACGGGAAAAGCTCCTACAATGAGCAGTTCTTC. It specifies CSASNGKSSYNEQFF.

The chain is built from TRBV6-2 or TRBV6-3 and TRBJ2-2; 8 bases match TRBD2. The CDR3 loop spans 17 amino acids. After removal of 5 bases from V and 1 base from J, the junction contained 9 bases not matched to a gene. The germline V gene has CDR1 MNHEY and CDR2 SVGEGT. The CDR3 DNA reads as TGTGCCAGCAGTACCTTATCCGGGGGGGAGAACACCGGGGAGCTGTTTTTT. Protein: CASSTLSGGENTGELFF.